Listed here are 18 T cell receptor beta chains from one sample, sequenced in a study of Tregs in tolerant kidney transplant recipients. Generated by immunoSEQ multiplex PCR, the TCRdb table keeps only in-frame clones and is missing some. The sample contains 80,000 to 90,000 clones, roughly 92% of which appear only once. Source material: CD8+ T cells from blood. Receptor source: a human donor in good health.

This chain uses TRBV7-6 with TRBJ2-7; 9 bases are shared with TRBD2. This CDR3 comprises 15 residues. The germline CDR1 and CDR2 sequences are SGHVS and FNYEAQ. The V gene end was trimmed by 6 bases and the J gene end by 4 bases; junction bases not matched to a gene: 10. CDR3 residues: CASRPETSGNYEQYF. The CDR3 DNA follows: TGTGCCAGCAGGCCTGAGACTAGCGGAAATTACGAGCAGTACTTC.

This rearrangement joins TRBV6-5 to TRBJ2-1, with 7 nucleotides matching TRBD2. V lost 2 bases and J lost 2; bases outside the gene matches: 0. The germline V gene encodes CDR1 MNHEY and CDR2 SVGAGI. This CDR3 region has 14 residues. CDR3 nucleotide sequence: TGTGCCAGCAGTTACGCGGGAGCCTACAATGAGCAGTTCTTC. Amino acids: CASSYAGAYNEQFF.

CDR3 loop: CASSLGLNTEAFF. The CDR3 DNA reads as TGTGCCAGCAGCTTAGGTTTGAACACTGAAGCTTTCTTT. The V gene is TRBV5-5, the J gene TRBJ1-1, with unresolved D. CDR1 SGHKS and CDR2 YYEKEE come from the germline V gene (reference sequence). This CDR3 has 13 residues. V shed 2 bases and J shed 0 bases, with 5 bases lying between them. The entire variable domain, with the rest obtained from reference TRBV5-5 and TRBJ1-1, is as follows: DAGVTQSPTHLIKTRGQQVTLRCSPISGHKSVSWYQQVLGQGPQFIFQYYEKEERGRGNFPDRFSARQFPNYSSELNVNALLLGDSALYLCASSLGLNTEAFFGQGTRLTVV.

The chain is built from TRBV19 and TRBJ1-1; TRBD1 might be the D (6 bases). Germline V gene sequence: CDR1 LNHDA, CDR2 SQIVND (reference sequence). This CDR3 spans 17 amino acids. Trimming stripped 2 bases from V and 1 base from J, with 17 bases between. CDR3 nucleotide sequence: TGTGCCAGTAGTATAACCGGCATCGGGACACCGAACACTGAAGCTTTCTTT. Encoded protein: CASSITGIGTPNTEAFF.

The chain joins TRBV19 to TRBJ1-1; D perhaps matches TRBD1 (5 bases). Looked up from germline, CDR1 is LNHDA and CDR2 is SQIVND (reference sequence). The ends were cut back, 4 bases at V and 4 bases at J, with 16 bases in the middle. This CDR3 spans 15 amino acids. CDR3 protein: CASSTARLRGTEAFF. Here the CDR3 DNA reads TGTGCCAGTAGTACCGCCAGATTGAGGGGCACTGAAGCTTTCTTT.

The chain joins TRBV7-9 to TRBJ1-1; D possibly corresponds to TRBD1 (5 bases). Germline CDR1 SEHNR, CDR2 FQNEAQ (reference sequence). V dropped 7 bases and J dropped 5 bases, with 11 bases sitting between them. This CDR3 has 12 residues. CDR3 residues: CASNLGGTEAFF. CDR3 DNA sequence: TGTGCCAGCAACCTTGGGGGGACTGAAGCTTTCTTT.

The V gene is TRBV4-1, the J gene TRBJ2-7, with D perhaps given as TRBD1 or TRBD2 (5 bases each). Trimming removed 4 bases at V and 3 bases at J, with 19 bases between. The length of the CDR3 is 16 residues. CDR1 MGHRA and CDR2 YSYEKL come from the germline V gene. CDR3 sequence: CASSPSGHRAGYEQYF. The CDR3 DNA reads as TGCGCCAGCAGCCCAAGCGGACATCGGGCTGGCTACGAGCAGTACTTC.

This clone was picked up one time. The chain employs TRBV19 and TRBJ2-2, with D perhaps TRBD1 (6 bases). Germline CDR1 and CDR2: LNHDA and SQIVND (reference sequence). Trimming removed 3 bases at V and 6 bases at J, with 8 bases between. The CDR3 contains 13 residues. CDR3 sequence: CASSMGAAGELFF. The CDR3 DNA sequence: TGTGCCAGTAGTATGGGGGCCGCCGGGGAGCTGTTTTTT.

The CDR3 nucleotides are TGTGCCAGCAGCTTGGGAAGCGGGGGACGAACAGATACGCAGTATTTT. Its translation is CASSLGSGGRTDTQYF. The chain links TRBV5-6 to TRBJ2-3; 8 bases line up with TRBD2. CDR1 is SGHDT and CDR2 is YYEEEE in the germline V gene. This CDR3 contains 16 residues. The junction had 6 bases not matched to a gene; V was cut back by 0 bases and J by 3 bases.

The gene calls are TRBV4-1 and TRBJ2-5; a weak D match, TRBD2 (7 bases). There are 16 residues in the CDR3. Germline CDR1 is MGHRA and CDR2 is YSYEKL. The V end was cut by 1 base, the J end by 5 bases, with 17 bases between. CDR3 nucleotides: TGCGCCAGCAGCCAAGCTATGGTGGGGGGGCGCGAGACCCAGTACTTC. This encodes CASSQAMVGGRETQYF.

This chain uses TRBV9 with TRBJ2-1; TRBD2 might be the D (6 bases). The V end was cut by 3 bases, the J end by 8 bases, with 15 bases between. CDR3 length: 14 residues. From germline, CDR1 is SGDLS and CDR2 YYNGEE. For the CDR3, the DNA is TGTGCCAGCAGCGCTGCCCTAGCGCGCGATGAGCAGTTCTTC. This codes for CASSAALARDEQFF. The full variable domain, with the rest looked up from reference TRBV9 and TRBJ2-1, is DSGVTQTPKHLITATGQRVTLRCSPRSGDLSVYWYQQSLDQGLQFLIQYYNGEERAKGNILERFSAQQFPDLHSELNLSSLELGDSALYFCASSAALARDEQFFGPGTRLTVL.

V usage is TRBV27 and J usage is TRBJ2-5; TRBD1 matches 8 bases. Looked up from germline, CDR1 is MNHEY and CDR2 is SMNVEV (reference sequence). This CDR3 is built from 15 residues. Trimming at V came to 1 base and at J to 7 bases, leaving 8 bases not matched to a gene. The CDR3 nucleotides read TGTGCCAGCAGTTTATACCCGGACAGGGATGGGACCCAGTACTTC. As protein: CASSLYPDRDGTQYF.

CDR3 loop: CAWSGTGLDEQYF. The CDR3 DNA is TGTGCCTGGAGTGGGACAGGGTTGGACGAGCAGTACTTC. The chain has TRBV30 and TRBJ2-7; 8 bases fit TRBD1. CDR3 length equals 13 residues. V lost 1 base to trimming and J lost 5 bases; unmatched junction nucleotides: 4. Germline V lookup: CDR1 GTSNPN, CDR2 SVGIG (reference sequence).

A remark on this clone: The sample carries other DNA sequences with the same CDR3. The chain is built from TRBV19 and TRBJ2-1; D gene unclear. The V and J ends lost 5 bases and 7 bases respectively, with 6 bases between them. The CDR3 totals 11 residues. Germline V gene data show CDR1 as LNHDA and CDR2 as SQIVND (reference sequence). CDR3 DNA sequence: TGTGCCAGTAGTTTAGGGAATGAGCAGTTCTTC. Encoded protein: CASSLGNEQFF.

V and J are TRBV5-1 and TRBJ1-2; 9 nucleotides agree with TRBD1. Looked up from germline, CDR1 is SGHRS and CDR2 is YFSETQ. V was pared by 4 bases and J by 3 bases, with 4 bases of the junction left unmatched. The CDR3 is 14 residues long. As DNA, the CDR3 is TGCGCCAGCAGCACAGGGGGCAAGTACTATGGCTACACCTTC. It translates to CASSTGGKYYGYTF.

This chain connects TRBV6-5 to TRBJ1-4; 10 bases agree with TRBD1. The V gene end was trimmed by 3 bases and the J gene end by 7 bases; junction bases not matched to a gene: 8. This CDR3 comprises 16 residues. Germline V gives CDR1 MNHEY, CDR2 SVGAGI. CDR3 bases: TGTGCCAGCAGTTATGTGACAGGGGGCAAATTTGAAAAACTGTTTTTT. Protein: CASSYVTGGKFEKLFF.

The chain carries TRBV15 and TRBJ1-4; D perhaps matches TRBD1 (6 bases). V was pared by 8 bases and J by 7 bases, with 17 bases between. CDR3 length equals 14 residues. In germline, CDR1 is LNHNV, CDR2 YYDKDF (reference sequence). The CDR3 DNA follows: TGTGCCACCGCAGGGGTTGACGAAAGTGAAAAACTGTTTTTT. Amino acids: CATAGVDESEKLFF.

V is TRBV14 and J is TRBJ2-7, with D possibly matching TRBD2 (6 bases). Deletions cut 6 bases from V and 3 bases from J, with 21 bases between. The germline CDR1 and CDR2 sequences are SGHDN and FVKESK. This CDR3 has 16 residues. In DNA, the CDR3 is TGTGCCAGCAGTCACCCGCGGGACGGGAGCGTCTACGAGCAGTACTTC. Encoded protein: CASSHPRDGSVYEQYF.